What follows is one TCR beta chain and its context. No antigen is known for it. No much larger clone is present one base from it, and per-base qualities are unavailable. The sample is drawn from a study of blood T cell repertoires in COVID-19 (TCRdb year 2020). Study-wide context: Samples covering the acute and convalescent phases of COVID-19 were provided by collaborators in the United States, Italy and Spain. Subjects who had been exposed to COVID-19, were actively infected with it, or had recovered from it provided the deeply sampled blood TCRbeta repertoires that made up the dataset. The material from the prospective study consisted of cDNA or gDNA derived from T cells, B-cell-depleted T cells, or PBMCs. The samples were drawn from the first 160 participants of the ongoing ImmuneRACE study and from 1,254 subjects provided by 6 global collaborators. A de-identified subject ID, COVID-19 status, age in years and sex were almost always included in the sample metadata. The repertoires were released in a freely available public database intended as a resource for research on the immune response to SARS-CoV-2. Where HLA class I and class II types were available, the types were taken from metadata supplied by the sample provider, not from assay-based typing. On the study overall, not on this receptor specifically: How much clinical and demographic metadata was included differed by source and by participant, and the metadata was provided uncurated.

The collaborating institutions used their own protocols to collect whole blood in K2EDTA tubes. For TCRbeta analysis, collaborators shipped samples in one of three forms: frozen whole blood, isolated PBMCs, or DNA extracted from either of those sample types. TCRbeta CDR3 regions were amplified from genomic DNA by means of the immunoSEQ Assay, a bias-controlled multiplex PCR. In the original analysis: The number of nucleated cells in each sample was estimated by amplification of reference gene primers within the assay. To quantify the absolute abundance of each unique TCRbeta CDR3 rearrangement, sequence reads were collapsed and filtered. Productive Simpson clonality was computed per sample as the square root of Simpson's diversity index over productive rearrangements. TCRdb took over this immuneACCESS table, retaining in-frame rearrangements with V and J assigned. Such tables are incomplete; in checked studies, under half of the missing clones stem from an unresolved V gene, and the remainder is unexplained. The V and J calls and clone size were taken over from that table, and D and trimming were inferred from the DNA. The sample records about 26,000 clones, approximately 66% of which are singletons. Roughly 8% of the sample goes to the ten largest clones.

The CDR3 covers 17 residues, taking in both the cysteine and the phenylalanine. Of all the DNA, just the CDR3 is kept, 51 bases in frame from base 1. As encoded in the germline V gene, CDR1 is MNHNS while CDR2 is SASEGT. V loses 0 bases, J loses 8 bases, and the germline ends lie 20 bases apart. The specimen was peripheral blood. This sequence uses TRBV6-1 and TRBJ1-3; the D gene cannot be resolved reliably. This receptor was taken from a man between 60 and 70 years old with active or convalescent COVID-19. The DNA sequence follows: TGTGCCAGCAGTGAAGCCGAAGCGCACGGAAGACGGGACACCATATATTTT. Its protein is CASSEAEAHGRRDTIYF.